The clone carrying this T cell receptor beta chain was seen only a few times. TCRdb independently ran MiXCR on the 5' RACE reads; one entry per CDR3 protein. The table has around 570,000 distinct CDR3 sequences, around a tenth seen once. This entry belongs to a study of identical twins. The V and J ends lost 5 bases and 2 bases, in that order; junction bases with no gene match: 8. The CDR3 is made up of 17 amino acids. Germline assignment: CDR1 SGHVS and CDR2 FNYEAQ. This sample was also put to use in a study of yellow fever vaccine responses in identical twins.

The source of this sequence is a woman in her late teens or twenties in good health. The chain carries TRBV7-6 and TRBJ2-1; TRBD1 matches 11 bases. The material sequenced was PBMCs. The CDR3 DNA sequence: TGTGCCAGCAGCCAACGGACAGGGGGCGCACCCTACAATGAGCAGTTCTTC. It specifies CASSQRTGGAPYNEQFF.